This is a list of T cell receptor beta chains from one sample in a study of TIL therapy for anti-PD-1-resistant metastatic lung cancer. Clones were sequenced by immunoSEQ multiplex PCR, and TCRdb holds only the in-frame ones, with some missing. The table records roughly 92,000 clones, less than 70% of them present only once. Here the sequenced sample was tumor tissue, taken at baseline. The receptors were sampled from a person aged 25-79 years with non-small cell lung cancer. Each CDR3 is given with its conserved first and last residue. D genes are given only for firm matches. Not every row has a clone size; where given, it reads once, few, many or a size class.

d_call	v_call	j_call	clone_size	cdr3_nt	cdr3_aa
-	TRBV28	TRBJ2-5	few	TGTGCCAGCAGTTCTCTGGGGGAGACCCAGTACTTC	CASSSLGETQYF
TRBD1	TRBV7-2	TRBJ2-1	-	TGTGCCAGCAGCTGGACGCAGGGGGAGTACAATGAGCAGTTCTTC	CASSWTQGEYNEQFF
-	TRBV7-2	TRBJ1-1	-	TGTGCCAGCAGCTTACGCAAACAGGGAGTCGTGCCTGAAGCTTTCTTT	CASSLRKQGVVPEAFF
-	TRBV5-1	TRBJ2-1	medium-sized	TGCGCCAGCATCTTAACCCCGGGGGCCCCAGGCAATGAGCAGTTCTTC	CASILTPGAPGNEQFF
-	TRBV5-1	TRBJ2-2	-	TGCGCCAGCAGCAGAGGGTTCACGGACACCGGGGAGCTGTTTTTT	CASSRGFTDTGELFF
-	TRBV11-2	TRBJ2-5	-	TGTGCCAGCAGCTTAGAGACCCAGTACTTC	CASSLETQYF
-	TRBV7-8	TRBJ1-2	-	TGTGCCAGCAGCCCCCCGACAGGTAGCCATGGCTACACCTTC	CASSPPTGSHGYTF
-	TRBV6-2/TRBV6-3	TRBJ1-2	-	TGTGCCAGCAGTTACTCCGGGACGGGATACTACACCTTC	CASSYSGTGYYTF
-	TRBV24-1	TRBJ1-4	-	TGTGCCACCAGTAGCTCGGGGTCAACTAATGAAAAACTGTTTTTT	CATSSSGSTNEKLFF
-	TRBV29-1	TRBJ1-1	-	TGCAGCGTTGCGGACACGAACACTGAAGCTTTCTTT	CSVADTNTEAFF
-	TRBV18	TRBJ2-7	-	TGTGCCAGCTCTCTCCAGGGATCCGGCGAGCAGTACTTC	CASSLQGSGEQYF
-	TRBV30	TRBJ1-6	few	TGTGCCTGGAGTCAAGGGAGGGGATGGAATTCACCCCTCCACTTT	CAWSQGRGWNSPLHF
-	TRBV19	TRBJ2-4	-	TGTGCCAGTAGTCCGGGGAACATTCAGTACTTC	CASSPGNIQYF
-	TRBV18	TRBJ1-3	-	TGTGCCAGCTCACCACCAGGCAGAGCTTTCGGAAACACCATATATTTT	CASSPPGRAFGNTIYF
TRBD1	TRBV11-2	TRBJ2-7	-	TGTGCCAGCAGCTTTCGGGACAGCTACGAGCAGTACTTC	CASSFRDSYEQYF
-	TRBV28	TRBJ2-2	-	TGTGCCAGCAGTTTTGTAGGGAGAGGGCTCACCGGGGAGCTGTTTTTT	CASSFVGRGLTGELFF
TRBD1	TRBV10-3	TRBJ1-1	-	TGTGCCATCAGGCGAAACACAGGGGGCGCTCGGATAAACACTGAAGCTTTCTTT	CAIRRNTGGARINTEAFF
TRBD1	TRBV5-6	TRBJ1-1	-	TGTGCCAGCAGCTTTTACCGGGACAGGGGGCTGGCTTTCTTT	CASSFYRDRGLAFF
-	TRBV18	TRBJ2-5	-	TGTGCCAGCTCACCCGACAGTAAAGAGACCCAGTACTTC	CASSPDSKETQYF
TRBD1	TRBV10-2	TRBJ2-7	-	TGCGCCAGCAGTGACCTAACAGGGGCTTCCTACGAGCAGTACTTC	CASSDLTGASYEQYF
-	TRBV18	TRBJ2-5	few	TGTGCCAGCTCACAACAAGAGACCCAGTACTTC	CASSQQETQYF
-	TRBV7-2	TRBJ2-3	-	TGTGCCAGCAGCTTAAGCACATCAGATACGCAGTATTTT	CASSLSTSDTQYF
TRBD2	TRBV3-1/TRBV3-2	TRBJ2-7	-	TGTGCCAGCAGCCATGGACTAGCGGCGATCTACGAGCAGTACTTC	CASSHGLAAIYEQYF
-	TRBV11-2	TRBJ2-5	-	TGTGCCAGCAGCTCAAGATCGGCGGGCTTGGAGACCCAGTACTTC	CASSSRSAGLETQYF
TRBD2	TRBV7-2	TRBJ2-5	-	TGTGCCAGCAGCTTAAGAGAGCTCGGACTAGCCAGCCTCCAAGAGACCCAGTACTTC	CASSLRELGLASLQETQYF
-	TRBV18	TRBJ1-1	-	TGTGCCAGCTCACAGGTTACAGGACTGAACACTGAAGCTTTCTTT	CASSQVTGLNTEAFF
TRBD2	TRBV6-1	TRBJ2-1	-	TGTGCCAGCAGTGAAGTGGGCGGGGGTTACAATGAGCAGTTCTTC	CASSEVGGGYNEQFF
TRBD2	TRBV4-1	TRBJ2-2	many	TGCGCCAGCAGCCTGCGGATAGGGGAGGGTGCCGGGGAGCTGTTTTTT	CASSLRIGEGAGELFF
-	TRBV27	TRBJ2-1	-	TGTGCCAGCAGTTCCCTACTAGCCCCCAGAGGAAATGAGCAGTTCTTC	CASSSLLAPRGNEQFF
TRBD2	TRBV27	TRBJ2-3	once	TGTGCCAGCCGGACTAGCGGGACAGATACGCAGTATTTT	CASRTSGTDTQYF
-	TRBV20-1	TRBJ2-5	few	TGCAGTGCTAGTAATAGGGGGGAGATTCAGGAGACCCAGTACTTC	CSASNRGEIQETQYF
-	TRBV10-3	TRBJ1-5	few	TGTGCCATCAGTGAGCGGGGGGATGGGCCCCAGCATTTT	CAISERGDGPQHF
-	TRBV2	TRBJ2-1	-	TGTGCCAGCAGTAGACAGCTGAGCTCCTACAATGAGCAGTTCTTC	CASSRQLSSYNEQFF
-	TRBV7-2	TRBJ1-5	-	TGTGCCAGCAGCACCAAGAGGGGACGGGATCAGCCCCAGCATTTT	CASSTKRGRDQPQHF
-	TRBV7-3	TRBJ2-5	-	TGTGCCAGCAGCCTCGTTGGGGGAGAGGAGACCCAGTACTTC	CASSLVGGEETQYF
TRBD1	TRBV16	TRBJ2-6	few	TGTGCCAGCAGCCAAAAGGGGGCGGCCGGGGCCAACGTCCTGACTTTC	CASSQKGAAGANVLTF
-	TRBV29-1	TRBJ1-2	-	TGCAGCGTTCGCTTGGACAGTGCCGGGGGCTACACCTTC	CSVRLDSAGGYTF
-	TRBV6-2/TRBV6-3	TRBJ2-2	-	TGTGCCAGCAGTGACACCTCGGACGGACGGGGGGAGCTGTTTTTT	CASSDTSDGRGELFF
-	TRBV18	TRBJ1-4	-	TGTGCCAGCTCACCATTATCCAGGGCGGGTGAAAAACTGTTTTTT	CASSPLSRAGEKLFF
-	TRBV29-1	TRBJ2-7	-	TGCAGCGTTGAAACAGGAGACTTCTCTTCCTACGAGCAGTACTTC	CSVETGDFSSYEQYF
TRBD2	TRBV6-6	TRBJ2-3	-	TGTGCCAGCAGTTTAGCGGGAGGAACCACAGATACGCAGTATTTT	CASSLAGGTTDTQYF
-	TRBV28	TRBJ2-2	-	TGTGCCAGCAGTTTCAACGCCGGGGAGCTGTTTTTT	CASSFNAGELFF
TRBD2	TRBV12-3/TRBV12-4	TRBJ2-1	-	TGTGCCAGCAGTGACCTAGCGGCACGAGAGCAGTTCTTC	CASSDLAAREQFF
-	TRBV28	TRBJ2-7	few	TGTGCCAGCAGTTTTCAGGGCGGTACCTACGAGCAGTACTTC	CASSFQGGTYEQYF
-	TRBV5-6	TRBJ2-5	few	TGTGCCAGCAGCTCTTTTAGGGAGACCCAGTACTTC	CASSSFRETQYF
TRBD1	TRBV10-3	TRBJ2-3	-	TGTGCCATCAGTGGGCAGGGGGCATCAGATACGCAGTATTTT	CAISGQGASDTQYF
TRBD1	TRBV4-2	TRBJ2-6	-	TGTGCCAGCAGATGGACAGGGATTGGGGCTGGGGCCAACGTCCTGACTTTC	CASRWTGIGAGANVLTF
-	TRBV4-1	TRBJ2-7	-	TGCGCCAGCAGCCCAACAGGGGACTACTCCTACGAGCAGTACTTC	CASSPTGDYSYEQYF
TRBD1	TRBV19	TRBJ2-1	few	TGTGCCAGTAGCCTTCAGACAGGGAGTTCGTGGTACAATGAGCAGTTCTTC	CASSLQTGSSWYNEQFF
TRBD1	TRBV19	TRBJ2-1	-	TGTGCCAGTAGTATACAGGGGGACGTTTCTGAGCAGTTCTTC	CASSIQGDVSEQFF
-	TRBV6-6	TRBJ2-7	-	TGTGCCAGCAGTTACAGGGACGGTACCTACGAGCAGTACTTC	CASSYRDGTYEQYF
-	TRBV9	TRBJ2-3	few	TGTGCCAGCAGCGTAGCTAGCGCAGATACGCAGTATTTT	CASSVASADTQYF
-	TRBV27	TRBJ2-7	few	TGTGCCAGCAGTTTAAAACCCGTTTTCAGGGACGGCGGCTACGAGCAGTACTTC	CASSLKPVFRDGGYEQYF
TRBD1	TRBV5-6	TRBJ2-1	-	TGTGCCAGCAGCTTGGCGGGACAGGGGGCCCTAGAGCAGTTCTTC	CASSLAGQGALEQFF
-	TRBV30	TRBJ2-1	-	TGTGCCTGGAGTGTACTAAGTTTTGGGAATGAGCAGTTCTTC	CAWSVLSFGNEQFF
TRBD2	TRBV29-1	TRBJ2-3	once	TGCAGCGTCTGGACTAGCGGGAGGGCCGGGACAGATACGCAGTATTTT	CSVWTSGRAGTDTQYF
TRBD1	TRBV5-6	TRBJ1-3	-	TGTGCCAGCAGCAAACTTCAGGGGGCAGGTGGAAACACCATATATTTT	CASSKLQGAGGNTIYF
TRBD2	TRBV6-5	TRBJ2-3	once	TGTGCCAGCAGTTACCCAAGGGGAGGGCGCACAGATACGCAGTATTTT	CASSYPRGGRTDTQYF
-	TRBV28	TRBJ1-1	few	TGTGCCAGCACACGAACCTGGACTGAAGCTTTCTTT	CASTRTWTEAFF